Listed here are 28 T cell receptor beta chains from one sample, sequenced in a study of T-cell memory formation after mild COVID-19. In TCRdb, the 5' RACE reads were re-called with MiXCR into one record per CDR3 protein. The sample holds fewer than 90,000 distinct CDR3 sequences; 13% are singletons and the top ten take 40% to 45%. Material: PBMCs or a T cell subset sorted from them (not recorded which). The receptor set was obtained from a man aged 18 to 30 who had mild COVID-19 (a few samples of this study predate the infection). Cell type and time point are not known.

The chain uses TRBV4-2 and TRBJ2-3; D perhaps matches TRBD2 (5 bases). Trimming took 0 bases from V and 1 from J, leaving 8 bases between them. This CDR3 contains 15 residues. Germline CDR1 reads LGHNA; CDR2 reads YNFKEQ. CDR3 residues: CASSQDWRGTDTQYF. The CDR3 DNA reads TGTGCCAGCAGCCAAGACTGGCGGGGCACAGATACGCAGTATTTT.

A few counts support this clonotype. The chain links TRBV6-1 to TRBJ2-5; 7 bases agree with TRBD2. Germline loops: CDR1 MNHNS, CDR2 SASEGT. CDR3 length: 14 amino acids. The J segment lost 4 bases and the V segment lost 6 bases, leaving 8 bases of the junction unmatched. CDR3 nucleotides: TGTGCCAGCAGCCTCACTAGCGACCTAGAGACCCAGTACTTC. Encoded protein: CASSLTSDLETQYF.

This clonotype was detected ten times or more. V is TRBV6-2 or TRBV6-3 and J is TRBJ1-5; D is unclear. This CDR3 is 12 amino acids long. The germline V gene has CDR1 MNHEY and CDR2 SVGEGT. Trimming left V 6 bases short and J 9 bases short, with 12 bases between. The CDR3 reads CASSLFGRPQHF. In DNA, the CDR3 is TGTGCCAGCAGCCTCTTCGGTCGGCCCCAGCATTTT.

This clonotype was detected a few times. The V and J genes are TRBV10-3 and TRBJ2-2; perhaps TRBD1 as D (6 bases). V was trimmed by 6 bases and J by 7 bases, leaving 15 bases between them. CDR1 is ENHRY and CDR2 is SYGVKD in the germline V gene. This CDR3 comprises 14 residues. CDR3 sequence reads: CAIRTQGEDGELFF. The DNA for the CDR3 is TGTGCCATCAGGACACAGGGAGAGGACGGGGAGCTGTTTTTT.

This clonotype has only a few counts. This chain links TRBV5-5 with TRBJ2-2; D is unresolved. V was clipped by 1 base and J by 3 bases, with 16 bases between them. Germline V CDR1 and CDR2: SGHKS, YYEKEE (reference sequence). This CDR3 region has 17 residues. Here the CDR3 DNA reads TGTGCCAGCAGCTTGTCGGGTCCACGGCGGTACACCGGGGAGCTGTTTTTT. Protein product: CASSLSGPRRYTGELFF.

This clonotype was seen a handful of times. The chain links TRBV2 to TRBJ2-3, with 10 bases that match TRBD2. Trimming at V came to 7 bases and at J to 2 bases, leaving 6 bases not matched to a gene. The germline V gene encodes CDR1 SNHLY and CDR2 FYNNEI. The CDR3 consists of 15 residues. CDR3: CASTLSGGATDTQYF. Here the CDR3 DNA reads TGTGCCAGCACGCTGAGCGGGGGGGCCACAGATACGCAGTATTTT.

This sequence joins TRBV20-1 and TRBJ2-1, with 10 bases identical to TRBD2. CDR1 DFQATT and CDR2 SNEGSKA come from the germline V gene (reference sequence). V was clipped by 2 bases and J by 8 bases; unmatched bases: 9. The CDR3 runs to 15 residues. This chain's CDR3 is CSARSPAGGIYEQFF. In DNA, the CDR3 is TGCAGTGCTAGATCCCCAGCGGGGGGGATCTATGAGCAGTTCTTC.

This chain connects TRBV7-2 to TRBJ2-7; D may be TRBD2 (5 bases). This CDR3 is built from 15 residues. In germline, CDR1 is SGHTA, CDR2 FQGNSA. Trimming cost V 5 bases and J 4 bases, with 18 bases left between them. As DNA, the CDR3 is TGTGCCAGCAGCCACGCGGGTGGGTCCTCTTACGAGCAGTACTTC. Its protein is CASSHAGGSSYEQYF.

This chain joins TRBV3-1 and TRBJ1-5; no firm D call. There are 14 residues in the CDR3. The ends were cut back, 0 bases at V and 3 bases at J, with 6 bases in the middle. Germline lookup yields CDR1 LGHDT and CDR2 YNNKEL (reference sequence). In DNA form, the CDR3 reads TGTGCCAGCAGCCAAGAGGGAAACAATCAGCCCCAGCATTTT. This sequence encodes CASSQEGNNQPQHF.

The table lists this clonotype with a few counts. The chain employs TRBV7-9 and TRBJ2-1; 8 bases match TRBD2. From germline, CDR1 is SEHNR and CDR2 FQNEAQ (reference sequence). The CDR3 is 17 amino acids. Trimming took 1 base from V and 0 from J; bases not matched to a gene: 5. The CDR3 spells CASSLGERGGSYNEQFF. Written as DNA, the CDR3 is TGTGCCAGCAGCTTAGGTGAACGGGGGGGCTCCTACAATGAGCAGTTCTTC. Complete variable domain (other parts from reference TRBV7-9 and TRBJ2-1): DTGVSQNPRHKITKRGQNVTFRCDPISEHNRLYWYRQTLGQGPEFLTYFQNEAQLEKSRLLSDRFSAERPKGSFSTLEIQRTEQGDSAMYLCASSLGERGGSYNEQFFGPGTRLTVL.

This clonotype was picked up a small number of times. The J gene is TRBJ2-1, the V gene TRBV20-1; 8 bases map to TRBD2. V shed 6 bases, J shed 2 bases, and the junction held 9 bases outside the gene matches. The germline V gene encodes CDR1 DFQATT and CDR2 SNEGSKA (reference sequence). The CDR3 loop spans 15 amino acids. CDR3 nucleotide sequence: TGCAGTGCCCGAGACGGGGGGGGTCCCTACAATGAGCAGTTCTTC. Translation gives CSARDGGGPYNEQFF.

The V gene is TRBV12-3 or TRBV12-4, the J gene TRBJ2-1, with TRBD2 as a possible D gene (5 bases). CDR3 length: 14 residues. V lost 5 bases and J lost 10, with 18 bases in between. CDR3 DNA sequence: TGTGCCAGCAGTAGCCCATCCGGGGTCTGGGAGCAGTTCTTC. Translation: CASSSPSGVWEQFF.

This clonotype was seen a few times. V and J are TRBV12-3 or TRBV12-4 and TRBJ2-3; 11 positions agree with TRBD2. The V segment lost 5 bases and the J segment 5 bases; nucleotides outside the gene matches: 6. There are 15 residues in the CDR3. This CDR3 is CASSGASGGRDTQYF. The DNA for the CDR3 is TGTGCCAGCAGTGGGGCTAGCGGGGGGAGAGATACGCAGTATTTT.

The chain recombines TRBV11-2 with TRBJ2-3, with D possibly matching TRBD1 (6 bases). The CDR3 has 18 amino acids. Per the germline V gene, CDR1 is SGHAT and CDR2 is FQNNGV. Trimming removed 4 bases at V and 2 bases at J, with 22 bases between. In DNA form, the CDR3 reads TGTGCCAGCAGCTGGGGGATCCTAGACAGGCCGATCACAGATACGCAGTATTTT. Translated: CASSWGILDRPITDTQYF.

A few counts support this clonotype. This CDR3 is CSARDGEQYF. The DNA of the CDR3 is TGCAGTGCTAGAGATGGCGAGCAGTACTTC. The chain links TRBV20-1 to TRBJ2-7; no definite D call. CDR3 length equals 10 residues. Looked up from germline, CDR1 is DFQATT and CDR2 is SNEGSKA (reference sequence). V shed 0 bases and J shed 6 bases, with 3 bases lying between them.

The chain is built from TRBV6-5 and TRBJ2-7, with 12 bases lining up with TRBD1. The V gene's germline CDR1 is MNHEY and CDR2 SVGAGI. This CDR3 region has 15 residues. After removal of 2 bases from V and 2 bases from J, the junction contained 1 base not matched to a gene. The CDR3 is CASSYGTGGTYEQYF. In DNA, the CDR3 is TGTGCCAGCAGTTACGGGACAGGGGGCACCTACGAGCAGTACTTC.

This clonotype appeared a few times. J is TRBJ1-4 and V is TRBV7-2, with D unclear. This CDR3 spans 16 amino acids. V was shortened by 5 bases and J by 10 bases, with 23 bases between the two germline ends. CDR1 is SGHTA, CDR2 FQGNSA, per germline. This chain's CDR3 is CASSPMVRLHGGKLFF. CDR3 nucleotide sequence: TGTGCCAGCAGCCCCATGGTCCGATTACACGGCGGAAAACTGTTTTTT.

Written as DNA, the CDR3 is TGCAGTGCTAGTCAGGGCAACAATGAGCAGTTCTTC. Protein product: CSASQGNNEQFF. V and J are TRBV20-1 and TRBJ2-1; D is perhaps TRBD1 (5 bases). The CDR3 extends over 12 amino acids. The germline gives CDR1 DFQATT, CDR2 SNEGSKA (reference sequence). Trimming took 3 bases from V and 5 from J, leaving 8 bases between them.

This clonotype was found many times. This chain uses TRBV20-1 with TRBJ2-1; TRBD2 agrees at 9 bases. Germline-derived CDR1 and CDR2 are DFQATT and SNEGSKA (reference sequence). This CDR3 comprises 16 residues. The ends lost 0 bases at V and 2 bases at J; junction bases unmatched: 5. The CDR3 coding sequence is TGCAGTGCTAGAGATGGGACTAGCCAACCCTACAATGAGCAGTTCTTC. Its translation is CSARDGTSQPYNEQFF.

This clonotype was detected once. The rearrangement uses TRBV7-9 and TRBJ2-1; 13 bases align to TRBD2. Germline V gene data show CDR1 as SEHNR and CDR2 as FQNEAQ (reference sequence). Trimming at V came to 5 bases and at J to 7 bases, leaving 11 bases not matched to a gene. The CDR3 has 17 residues. CDR3 protein: CASSEDPTSGGRNEQFF. The CDR3 DNA is TGTGCCAGCAGCGAGGACCCGACTAGCGGGGGGCGGAATGAGCAGTTCTTC.

This clonotype was seen only a few times. The chain uses TRBV27 and TRBJ1-6; D call uncertain. V was trimmed by 6 bases and J by 7 bases, leaving 7 bases between them. CDR1 is MNHEY and CDR2 is SMNVEV in the germline V gene (reference sequence). CDR3 length: 12 residues. Here the CDR3 DNA reads TGTGCCAGCAGCTCAGGAAATTCACCCCTCCACTTT. Residues: CASSSGNSPLHF.

V gene TRBV9 combines with J gene TRBJ1-2, with TRBD1 identical over 10 bases. Germline CDR1 and CDR2: SGDLS and YYNGEE. This CDR3 contains 14 residues. Trimming took 4 bases from V and 3 from J; bases not matched to a gene: 3. The CDR3 is CASSTGQGYYGYTF. In DNA, the CDR3 is TGTGCCAGCAGCACGGGACAGGGGTACTATGGCTACACCTTC.

In this sample, this clonotype turned up many times. The rearrangement joins TRBV29-1 to TRBJ2-1, with 10 nucleotides matching TRBD1. The CDR3 extends over 14 amino acids. The V and J ends lost 7 bases and 7 bases, in that order; junction bases with no gene match: 10. Germline V gives CDR1 SQVTM, CDR2 ANQGSEA. The DNA for the CDR3 is TGCAGCGCCGAGGGGACAGGGGAGACTAATGAGCAGTTCTTC. This codes for CSAEGTGETNEQFF.

A single count supports this clonotype. The rearrangement links TRBV4-2 to TRBJ2-3; D remains ambiguous. This CDR3 has 15 residues. Deletions cut 1 base from V and 2 bases from J, with 10 bases between. Germline CDR1 and CDR2: LGHNA and YNFKEQ. The CDR3 DNA reads as TGTGCCAGCAGCCAAGCCGTCCTCCCCACAGATACGCAGTATTTT. The encoded protein is CASSQAVLPTDTQYF.

This clonotype has just a few counts. V and J are TRBV6-5 and TRBJ2-2, with 7 bases identical to TRBD2. V trimming: 3 bases; J trimming: 7 bases; junction bases outside the gene matches: 8. Germline V gives CDR1 MNHEY, CDR2 SVGAGI. The CDR3 covers 15 residues. CDR3 bases: TGTGCCAGCAGTTATAGCTCTAGCGGCGACGGGGAGCTGTTTTTT. It codes for CASSYSSSGDGELFF.

The chain joins TRBV3-1 to TRBJ2-1; 13 bases map to TRBD2. Looked up from germline, CDR1 is LGHDT and CDR2 is YNNKEL (reference sequence). With 4 bases clipped from V and 8 bases from J, the junction kept 5 bases outside the gene matches. This CDR3 has 15 amino acids. CDR3 sequence reads: CASSPRTSGSHEQFF. CDR3 bases: TGTGCCAGCAGCCCGCGGACTAGCGGGAGCCATGAGCAGTTCTTC.

This clonotype was counted ten times or more. The chain has TRBV5-1 and TRBJ2-5, with D unclear. CDR1 is SGHRS, CDR2 YFSETQ, per germline. This CDR3 has 16 amino acids. The V gene lost 0 bases and the J gene lost 4 bases, with 16 bases spanning the gap. CDR3 protein: CASSLGFRLGGETQYF. CDR3 sequence (DNA): TGCGCCAGCAGCTTGGGGTTCCGGCTCGGTGGAGAGACCCAGTACTTC. Complete variable domain (other parts from reference TRBV5-1 and TRBJ2-5): KAGVTQTPRYLIKTRGQQVTLSCSPISGHRSVSWYQQTPGQGLQFLFEYFSETQRNKGNFPGRFSGRQFSNSRSEMNVSTLELGDSALYLCASSLGFRLGGETQYFGPGTRLLVL.

This clonotype was detected only a few times. The genes are TRBV7-3 and TRBJ2-2; D unresolved. V dropped 5 bases and J dropped 4 bases, with 11 bases sitting between them. The CDR3 has 14 amino acids. Germline V lookup: CDR1 SGHTA, CDR2 FQGTGA. The CDR3 coding sequence is TGTGCCAGCAGCCCGGACGGATCCACCGGGGAGCTGTTTTTT. The encoded protein is CASSPDGSTGELFF.